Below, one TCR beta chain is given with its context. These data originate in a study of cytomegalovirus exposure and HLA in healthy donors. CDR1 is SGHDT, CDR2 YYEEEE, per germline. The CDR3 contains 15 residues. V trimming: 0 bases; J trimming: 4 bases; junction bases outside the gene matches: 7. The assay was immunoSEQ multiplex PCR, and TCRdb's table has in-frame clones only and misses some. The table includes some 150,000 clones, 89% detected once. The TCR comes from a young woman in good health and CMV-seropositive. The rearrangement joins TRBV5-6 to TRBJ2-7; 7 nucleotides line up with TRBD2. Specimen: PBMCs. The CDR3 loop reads CASSLEAGNGYEQYF. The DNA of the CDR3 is TGTGCCAGCAGCTTGGAAGCGGGGAACGGATACGAGCAGTACTTC.